One and the same sample provided the 24 T cell receptor beta chains below, sequenced in a study of shared T cell receptors in the human thymus. Method: immunoSEQ multiplex PCR; TCRdb's copy keeps in-frame clones and lacks some. Of 630,000 or so clones in the sample, about 89% were seen once. These same records also appear under a second study, on human thymus T cells.

Sample: thymocytes. These TCRs come from a boy in the first two years of life with a congenital heart defect.

The chain links TRBV5-1 to TRBJ2-2, with 7 nucleotides matching TRBD1. The V segment lost 6 bases and the J segment 6 bases; nucleotides outside the gene matches: 14. Germline V gene data show CDR1 as SGHRS and CDR2 as YFSETQ. This CDR3 has 16 residues. CDR3: CASTTGTGDLAGELFF. The CDR3, as DNA: TGCGCCAGCACCACCGGCACAGGGGATCTTGCCGGGGAGCTGTTTTTT.

The count of this clone is one. The chain uses TRBV15 and TRBJ1-1; 8 bases fit TRBD1. The germline gives CDR1 LNHNV, CDR2 YYDKDF (reference sequence). The CDR3 totals 16 residues. Trimming removed 0 bases from V and 0 bases from J; junction bases left unmatched: 3. Here the CDR3 reads CATSREQGVMNTEAFF. The CDR3 DNA sequence: TGTGCCACCAGCAGAGAACAGGGGGTGATGAACACTGAAGCTTTCTTT.

CDR3 residues: CASSANLSGTSGSRESYEQYF. The CDR3 DNA follows: TGTGCCAGCAGTGCTAATTTATCAGGGACTAGCGGGAGTAGAGAGTCCTACGAGCAGTACTTC. The chain recombines TRBV2 with TRBJ2-7; 14 bases fit TRBD2. The CDR3 runs to 21 residues. Germline values: CDR1 SNHLY, CDR2 FYNNEI. Trimming removed 4 bases from V and 1 base from J; junction bases left unmatched: 18.

The rearrangement links TRBV28 to TRBJ2-5, with TRBD2 identical over 9 bases. The V gene end was trimmed by 6 bases and the J gene end by 5 bases; junction bases not matched to a gene: 25. The CDR3 is 20 amino acids. Germline V gene data show CDR1 as MDHEN and CDR2 as SYDVKM. In DNA form, the CDR3 reads TGTGCCAGCAGGGTTTCCCGGGAGCTTGATATAGCGGGAGCTGGGGAGACCCAGTACTTC. Its protein product is CASRVSRELDIAGAGETQYF. The variable domain in full, completed from reference TRBV28 and TRBJ2-5, reads DVKVTQSSRYLVKRTGEKVFLECVQDMDHENMFWYRQDPGLGLRLIYFSYDVKMKEKGDIPEGYSVSREKKERFSLILESASTNQTSMYLCASRVSRELDIAGAGETQYFGPGTRLLVL.

The chain uses TRBV25-1 and TRBJ2-1; D is undetermined. The CDR3 is 12 residues long. The V gene lost 4 bases and the J gene lost 9 bases, with 10 bases spanning the gap. CDR1 and CDR2 from the germline V gene are MGHDK and SYGVNS. This chain's CDR3 is CASSAVISEQFF. The CDR3 DNA sequence: TGTGCCAGCAGTGCGGTGATTAGTGAGCAGTTCTTC.

V usage is TRBV7-9 and J usage is TRBJ1-2, with 9 bases that match TRBD1. This CDR3 contains 16 residues. Germline V gene lookup returns CDR1 SEHNR and CDR2 FQNEAQ (reference sequence). V gave up 3 bases and J gave up 2 bases; unmatched junction bases: 7. CDR3 in DNA: TGTGCCAGCAGCTTTTCAAACAGGGGGCCCAACTATGGCTACACCTTC. Translation: CASSFSNRGPNYGYTF.

V is TRBV5-1 and J is TRBJ2-4; D is unclear. CDR3 length equals 14 residues. The V gene's germline CDR1 is SGHRS and CDR2 YFSETQ. V was pared by 1 base and J by 0 bases, with 5 bases between. CDR3 protein: CASSLSVAKNIQYF. DNA of the CDR3: TGCGCCAGCAGCTTGTCAGTAGCCAAAAACATTCAGTACTTC.

The chain recombines TRBV28 with TRBJ1-4; TRBD1 is a possible D gene (6 bases). This CDR3 region has 16 residues. Germline assignment: CDR1 MDHEN and CDR2 SYDVKM. V lost 0 bases to trimming and J lost 7 bases, with 15 bases between them. This CDR3 is CASSLCWGGAGEKLFF. The CDR3 region has the DNA TGTGCCAGCAGTTTATGCTGGGGGGGGGCGGGTGAAAAACTGTTTTTT.

This chain uses TRBV9 with TRBJ2-3, with TRBD1 matching over 7 bases. The trim removed 0 bases at V and 4 bases at J, leaving 11 bases unmatched. Germline CDR1 is SGDLS and CDR2 is YYNGEE. The length of the CDR3 is 17 residues. CDR3 sequence reads: CASSVGKYRGWSDTQYF. CDR3 DNA: TGTGCCAGCAGCGTAGGGAAATACAGGGGCTGGTCAGATACGCAGTATTTT.

V and J are TRBV7-2 and TRBJ1-2; 7 nucleotides match TRBD1. Germline CDR1 SGHTA, CDR2 FQGNSA. This CDR3 spans 17 amino acids. Trimming took 4 bases from V and 4 from J; bases not matched to a gene: 15. CDR3 residues: CASSSGLPGTDFYGYTF. In DNA form, the CDR3 reads TGTGCCAGCAGCTCCGGTCTCCCCGGGACAGACTTCTATGGCTACACCTTC.

V usage is TRBV11-3 and J usage is TRBJ1-5; the D is unclear. Germline values: CDR1 SGHNT, CDR2 YENEEA. The CDR3 consists of 11 residues. Deletions cut 5 bases from V and 9 bases from J, with 8 bases between. CDR3 region: CASSPPWPQHF. CDR3 nucleotides: TGTGCCAGCAGCCCCCCTTGGCCCCAGCATTTT.

The rearrangement links TRBV10-1 to TRBJ2-2, with 10 bases identical to TRBD2. Germline V CDR1 and CDR2: WNHNN, SYGVQD (reference sequence). The CDR3 runs 16 residues. The V and J ends lost 2 bases and 6 bases, in that order; junction bases with no gene match: 6. As DNA, the CDR3 is TGCGCCAGCAGTGAGGGAGCGGGAGGGCCGGCCGGGGAGCTGTTTTTT. This sequence encodes CASSEGAGGPAGELFF.

This clone was observed a single time. This rearrangement joins TRBV10-2 to TRBJ2-2, with 9 bases identical to TRBD2. Germline loops: CDR1 WSHSY, CDR2 SAAADI. Trimming at V came to 2 bases and at J to 0 bases, leaving 1 base not matched to a gene. This CDR3 has 16 residues. The CDR3: CASSERTSANTGELFF. As DNA, the CDR3 is TGCGCCAGCAGTGAGAGGACTAGCGCGAACACCGGGGAGCTGTTTTTT.

The CDR3 DNA reads as TGTGCCAGCAGTCCGGGACTAGCGGGAGAAGGGGGTACTGAGCAGTTCTTC. As protein: CASSPGLAGEGGTEQFF. This chain joins TRBV28 and TRBJ2-1, with 14 bases aligning to TRBD2. CDR1 is MDHEN, CDR2 SYDVKM, per germline. CDR3 length equals 17 residues. V lost 5 bases to trimming and J lost 9 bases; unmatched junction nucleotides: 12.

The chain employs TRBV30 and TRBJ2-1, with 9 nucleotides matching TRBD2. The CDR3 is 16 residues long. V was pared by 3 bases and J by 8 bases, with 14 bases of the junction left unmatched. The germline CDR1 and CDR2 sequences are GTSNPN and SVGIG (reference sequence). CDR3 residues: CAWRGLTTGLAHEQFF. DNA for the CDR3: TGTGCCTGGAGGGGTCTTACGACTGGACTAGCGCATGAGCAGTTCTTC.

The CDR3 sequence: CSVPGYSGTGLFNEQFF. For the CDR3, the DNA is TGCAGCGTTCCCGGCTACTCCGGGACAGGGCTCTTCAATGAGCAGTTCTTC. This chain links TRBV29-1 with TRBJ2-1; 9 bases match TRBD1. The germline V gene encodes CDR1 SQVTM and CDR2 ANQGSEA. V trimming: 5 bases; J trimming: 6 bases; junction bases outside the gene matches: 17. The CDR3 is made up of 17 amino acids.

This clone was counted once. The V call is TRBV9, the J call TRBJ2-3, with 9 bases lining up with TRBD2. CDR3 size: 18 residues. V lost 0 bases, J lost 4 bases, and 12 bases stayed unmatched. Germline V gene sequence: CDR1 SGDLS, CDR2 YYNGEE. The CDR3, as DNA: TGTGCCAGCAGCGTAGCCGCGGGAGGGCCTAGCATTGCAGATACGCAGTATTTT. This encodes CASSVAAGGPSIADTQYF.

The chain combines TRBV5-1 with TRBJ2-3, with 7 bases aligning to TRBD2. This CDR3 region has 17 residues. V lost 1 base, J lost 2 bases, and 10 bases stayed unmatched. Per germline, CDR1 SGHRS and CDR2 YFSETQ. The CDR3, as DNA: TGCGCCAGCAGCTTGAGCAGGCTAGCGGCGGACACAGATACGCAGTATTTT. Translation gives CASSLSRLAADTDTQYF.

This chain uses TRBV4-3 with TRBJ1-3; 9 bases align to TRBD1. Trimming cost V 1 base and J 0 bases; bases outside gene matches: 4. This CDR3 comprises 17 residues. From germline, CDR1 is LGHNA and CDR2 YSLEER. This CDR3 reads CASSQGRTGDSGNTIYF. The CDR3 coding sequence is TGCGCCAGCAGCCAAGGTCGGACAGGGGACTCTGGAAACACCATATATTTT.

Regarding this clone: A junction boundary mismatches the germline segment, possibly from a read error. The same CDR3 is also encoded by other DNA sequences in this sample. The V and J genes are TRBV6-1 and TRBJ1-6; D gene uncertain. Germline CDR1 MNHNS, CDR2 SASEGT. The CDR3 consists of 11 residues. The CDR3 sequence is CASRLNSPLHF. CDR3 nucleotide sequence: TGTGCCAGCAGACTAAATTCCCCCCTCCACTTT.

This clone occurred once. The chain uses TRBV5-1 and TRBJ2-5; 11 positions agree with TRBD1. The J call is doubtful: the DNA matches TRBJ2-7 better. The CDR3 has 16 amino acids. Germline CDR1 is SGHRS and CDR2 is YFSETQ. CDR3 loop: CASSHQGDRGKHEQYF. CDR3 coding DNA: TGCGCCAGCAGCCATCAAGGGGACAGGGGGAAGCACGAGCAGTACTTC.

In this sample, this clone turned up a few times. This chain joins TRBV4-3 and TRBJ1-3, with 8 bases that match TRBD1. This CDR3 contains 18 residues. Germline V CDR1 and CDR2: LGHNA, YSLEER. The V and J ends lost 1 base and 3 bases, in that order; junction bases with no gene match: 11. The CDR3 loop is CASSQGYGQGRSGNTIYF. In DNA form, the CDR3 reads TGCGCCAGCAGCCAAGGATACGGACAGGGACGTAGTGGAAACACCATATATTTT.

This clone has more than one count but fewer than ten. This chain links TRBV29-1 with TRBJ1-5; maybe TRBD1 (5 bases). Trimming took 5 bases from V and 0 from J, leaving 14 bases between them. The CDR3 has 15 residues. Germline V gene data show CDR1 as SQVTM and CDR2 as ANQGSEA. CDR3 nucleotides: TGCAGCGTTTGGTCGGGACTGGATAGCAATCAGCCCCAGCATTTT. Translated: CSVWSGLDSNQPQHF.

V usage is TRBV7-9 and J usage is TRBJ1-5; TRBD1 matches 9 bases. The ends lost 4 bases at V and 7 bases at J; junction bases unmatched: 8. The CDR3 length is 15 residues. Germline CDR1 SEHNR, CDR2 FQNEAQ (reference sequence). CDR3 in DNA: TGTGCCAGCAGCTCTGGACAGGGGACAGGGCAGCCCCAGCATTTT. Protein: CASSSGQGTGQPQHF.